These T cell receptor beta chains were read from a single sample in a study of a mutant IDH1 vaccine in newly diagnosed glioma. These receptors lack a known antigen. Sequencing used immunoSEQ multiplex PCR; TCRdb keeps in-frame clones, though not all of them. The data contain just over 65,000 clones, over 75% of them singletons. Sequenced material: PBMCs, taken from a glioma patient whose treatment included an IDH1 peptide vaccine. These receptors all come from a man aged 18 to 35 with glioma. CDR3s include the opening cysteine and the closing phenylalanine or tryptophan.

>TRBV2|TRBJ1-2
CASSVGTGMNGYTF
>TRBV4-3|TRBJ1-1
CASSQVGRTTEAFF
>TRBV27|TRBJ1-2
CASSYMGTNYGYTF
>TRBV30|TRBJ1-2
CAWSVVRINVDGYTF
>TRBV5-6|TRBJ2-7
CASSATGQGYEQYF
>TRBV6-5|TRBJ1-1
CASSYGGSAFF
>TRBV11-2|TRBJ2-2
CASSPSRELFF
>TRBV5-1|TRBJ1-2
CASSLAMAQNYGYTF
>TRBV2|TRBJ2-5
CASSEEETQYF
>TRBV28|TRBJ2-7
CASGRAGDHSYEQYF
>TRBV29-1|TRBJ2-7
CSVEVTSGRHSF
>TRBV4-2|TRBJ2-6
CASSQVTVPPNVLTF
>TRBV25-1|TRBJ1-2
CASSETGRDTYGYTF
>TRBV6-5|TRBJ1-6
CASSNLVSSPLHF
>TRBV2|TRBJ1-5
CASILDSNQPQHF
>TRBV9|TRBJ1-5
CASSVGMGFDNQPQHF
>TRBV2|TRBJ1-6
CASSDRAVANSPLHF
>TRBV23-1|TRBJ1-1
CASSPPGQGVGGRERVTEAFF
>TRBV11-2|TRBJ2-7
CASSQIRAAEQYF
>TRBV6-6|TRBJ1-5
CASSYTYQPQHF
>TRBV5-8|TRBJ1-1
CASSLGGPGDTEAFF
>TRBV4-3|TRBJ2-5
CASSLHRQGGGETQYF